These T cell receptor beta chains were read from a single sample in a study of early stage breast cancer tumors. Using immunoSEQ multiplex PCR, the repertoire was profiled, and TCRdb retains in-frame clones only, with some absent. The sample includes about 36,000 clones, over 70% of them seen just once. Material for sequencing was blood. The receptors here all came from a person in their sixties or seventies with breast cancer. Each CDR3 is given with its conserved first and last residue. A D gene is named only where the DNA matches it firmly. Clone size appears in some rows only: once, few, many, or a class for an expanded clone.

>NA|NA|TRBJ2-1|TRBV30
TGTGCCTGGACCCTGGACAGTATAACCTCCTACAATGAGCAGTTCTTC
CAWTLDSITSYNEQFF
>NA|TRBD1|TRBJ2-2|TRBV9
TGTGCCAGCAGCCCGCCCCTTTGGGACAGGGGAACACTAAAGCCCTCCACCGGGGAGCTGTTTTTT
CASSPPLWDRGTLKPSTGELFF
>NA|NA|TRBJ2-2|TRBV9
TGTGCCAGCAGCCCCTTGTCGGGGATCGGGGAGCTGTTTTTT
CASSPLSGIGELFF
>NA|NA|TRBJ2-5|TRBV4-1
TGCGCCAGCAGCCAAGTAGGCAGGGAAGAGACCCAGTACTTC
CASSQVGREETQYF
>NA|TRBD2|TRBJ2-3|TRBV10-3
TGTGCCATCCGACTAGCGGGCTTCACAGATACGCAGTATTTT
CAIRLAGFTDTQYF
>NA|NA|TRBJ2-5|TRBV18
TGTGCCAGCTCACTCCAAGAGACCCAGTACTTC
CASSLQETQYF
>NA|TRBD1|TRBJ2-4|TRBV19
TGTGCCAGTACCGTGAGGGGGCCAGGAAACATTCAGTACTTC
CASTVRGPGNIQYF
>NA|NA|TRBJ2-4|TRBV21-1
TGTGCCAGCAGCCGCGGACAGGGTTCGATTTCGCTAGCCAAAAACATTCAGTACTTC
CASSRGQGSISLAKNIQYF
>NA|NA|TRBJ1-3|TRBV9
TGTGCCAGCAGCCCCCGAAGGGGAATTTCTGGAAACACCATATATTTT
CASSPRRGISGNTIYF
>NA|TRBD1|TRBJ1-2|TRBV9
TGTGCCAGCAGCGTGGATACAGGGGGAGGATATGGCTACACCTTC
CASSVDTGGGYGYTF
>NA|TRBD1|TRBJ2-7|TRBV27
TGTGCCAGCAGTGCGGAACAGGGGGCCTACGAGCAGTACTTC
CASSAEQGAYEQYF
>few|TRBD1|TRBJ1-5|TRBV2
TGTGCCAGCAAAAGGGACAGGGGTGGACAGCCCCAGCATTTT
CASKRDRGGQPQHF
>NA|TRBD2|TRBJ2-7|TRBV28
TGTGCCAGTAGAGGGACAGCGGGAGGATACGAGCAGTACTTC
CASRGTAGGYEQYF
>NA|NA|TRBJ1-6|TRBV7-2
TGTGCCAGCAGCAGGAATTCACCCCTCCACTTT
CASSRNSPLHF
>NA|NA|TRBJ1-4|TRBV6-6
TGTGCCAGCACGGATCTAAATGAAAAACTGTTTTTT
CASTDLNEKLFF
>NA|TRBD1|TRBJ2-1|TRBV20-1
TGCAGTGCGACAGGGGTAGGTGAGCAGTTCTTC
CSATGVGEQFF
>NA|NA|TRBJ1-2|TRBV28
TGTGCCAGCAGTTTCGGTGGCAGGGGCGGATATGGCTACACCTTC
CASSFGGRGGYGYTF
>NA|TRBD1|TRBJ2-2|TRBV19
TGTGCCAGTAGTATACAGGGGGCGCGTACCGGGGAGCTGTTTTTT
CASSIQGARTGELFF
>NA|NA|TRBJ1-1|TRBV15
TGTGCCACCGGGAGTGCAGTGAACACTGAAGCTTTCTTT
CATGSAVNTEAFF
>NA|NA|TRBJ2-1|TRBV6-6
TGTGCCACAGCAAGCGTGACACCCAGCGCCTACAATGAGCAGTTCTTC
CATASVTPSAYNEQFF
>NA|NA|TRBJ1-5|TRBV19
TGTGCCAGTAGTCAACCACAGCGGACCGATCAGCCCCAGCATTTT
CASSQPQRTDQPQHF
>NA|NA|TRBJ1-5|TRBV19
TGTGCCAGTAGTATTGGGCAAACCAATCAGCCCCAGCATTTT
CASSIGQTNQPQHF
>NA|TRBD1|TRBJ1-1|TRBV30
TGTGCCTGGAGATCAGGGGGGGACACTGAAGCTTTCTTT
CAWRSGGDTEAFF
>NA|TRBD1|TRBJ1-2|TRBV19
TGTGCCGCAATGGCATACGGGACAGGGGCTGAGGGCTACACCTTC
CAAMAYGTGAEGYTF
>once|NA|TRBJ2-3|TRBV14
TGTGCCAGCAGCCAAATAAGACAGGCCCACACAGATACGCAGTATTTT
CASSQIRQAHTDTQYF
>few|NA|TRBJ1-2|TRBV2
TGTGCCAGCAGTGATTTCAGGGGCCCCTATGGCTACACCTTC
CASSDFRGPYGYTF
>NA|NA|TRBJ1-6|TRBV6-5
TGTGCCAGCAGTCCTCTAAATTCACCCCTCCACTTT
CASSPLNSPLHF
>NA|NA|TRBJ1-2|TRBV7-8
TGTGCCAGCAGCTTACGGTCGGAAGGACGTGGCTACACCTTC
CASSLRSEGRGYTF
>NA|TRBD1|TRBJ1-1|TRBV5-1
TGCGCCAGCAGCTGGGGGACAGGGCGGATGAACACTGAAGCTTTCTTT
CASSWGTGRMNTEAFF
>NA|TRBD2|TRBJ2-7|TRBV27
TGTGCCAGCAGTTCGGGTGTCAGCGGGAGGGCACGCGAGCAGTACTTC
CASSSGVSGRAREQYF
>NA|NA|TRBJ1-2|TRBV6-1
TGTGCCAGCAGTGAAGCGGCAGGTGGTAACTATGGCTACACCTTC
CASSEAAGGNYGYTF
>NA|NA|TRBJ1-2|TRBV7-2
TGTGCCAGCAGCTTAAACAGGGTTAACTATGGCTACACCTTC
CASSLNRVNYGYTF
>NA|NA|TRBJ2-6|TRBV2
TGTGCCAGCGGGGCTTTGGCCTCTGGGGCCAACGTCCTGACTTTC
CASGALASGANVLTF
>few|TRBD1|TRBJ1-6|TRBV25-1
TGTGCCAGCAGTGAGACAGGGTATAATTCACCCCTCCACTTT
CASSETGYNSPLHF
>NA|TRBD2|TRBJ2-7|TRBV7-2
TGTGCCAGCAGCCCGGGACTAGCGGGGACCTTTGAGCAGTACTTC
CASSPGLAGTFEQYF
>NA|TRBD1|TRBJ1-6|TRBV6-6
TGTGCCAGCAGCCGGGGACAGGAAGCTAAGAATTCACCCCTCCACTTT
CASSRGQEAKNSPLHF
>NA|NA|TRBJ1-6|TRBV5-4
TGTGCCAGCAGACGGGACCTCTATAATTCACCCCTCCACTTT
CASRRDLYNSPLHF
>NA|NA|TRBJ1-2|TRBV5-6
TGTGCCAGCAGCCGGGGGATAGCTAACTATGGCTACACCTTC
CASSRGIANYGYTF
>NA|NA|TRBJ1-2|TRBV6-1
TGTGCCAGCAGCCTCGGGTTGGGAAATAACTATGGCTACACCTTC
CASSLGLGNNYGYTF
>NA|NA|TRBJ2-7|TRBV5-1
TGCGCCAGCAGCTTGGAGGGCTGGGAGCAGTACTTC
CASSLEGWEQYF
>NA|NA|TRBJ2-7|TRBV19
TGTGCCAGTAGTAAACCGGGACGTAACTACGAGCAGTACTTC
CASSKPGRNYEQYF
>once|NA|TRBJ2-1|TRBV6-1
TGTGCCAGCAGCCCCGCCGGGACCTCCTACAATGAGCAGTTCTTC
CASSPAGTSYNEQFF
>NA|NA|TRBJ1-1|TRBV19
TGTGCCAGTAGTATTTGGGGGGTATCGGTGAACACTGAAGCTTTCTTT
CASSIWGVSVNTEAFF
>NA|NA|TRBJ2-1|TRBV13
TGTGCCAGCAGCGAGGGTAGGGGGGCATTTGAGCAGTTCTTC
CASSEGRGAFEQFF
>NA|TRBD1|TRBJ2-1|TRBV7-9
TGTGCCAGCAGCTTACCGACAGGGCCGGGAAATGAGCAGTTCTTC
CASSLPTGPGNEQFF
>NA|NA|TRBJ1-1|TRBV13
TGTGCCAGCAGCTTACAGGGGAACCGCCATGAAGCTTTCTTT
CASSLQGNRHEAFF
>few|NA|TRBJ1-5|TRBV10-3
TGTGCCATCAGTGAGTCGATGGCAGGGGTCGCCTCAGGCCAGCATTTT
CAISESMAGVASGQHF
>NA|TRBD1|TRBJ2-7|TRBV7-3
TGTGCCAGCAGCTCGGACAGGGCTCTGATGAACGAGCAGTACTTC
CASSSDRALMNEQYF
>NA|NA|TRBJ2-3|TRBV4-1
TGCGCCAGCAGCGTCACTTTAGGACTTCGCATCACAGATACGCAGTATTTT
CASSVTLGLRITDTQYF
>NA|NA|TRBJ2-2|TRBV2
TGTGCCAGCAGACAGACAGGGCGGGGCACCGGGGAGCTGTTTTTT
CASRQTGRGTGELFF
>once|TRBD1|TRBJ1-2|TRBV2
TGTGCCAGCCGGAGCAGGGGGCTAGCTAACTATGGCTACACCTTC
CASRSRGLANYGYTF